A single sample is the source of the 18 T cell receptor beta chains below, sequenced in a study of blood T cell repertoires in COVID-19. Sequencing used immunoSEQ multiplex PCR; TCRdb keeps in-frame clones, though not all of them. This sample has 200,000 to 300,000 clones, with roughly 84% found just once. Sequencing was done on a sample of peripheral blood. The receptors shown here come from a man aged 40-49 years who had recovered from COVID-19.

The V gene is TRBV6-5, the J gene TRBJ2-2; perhaps TRBD2 as D (5 bases). V was pared by 5 bases and J by 6 bases, with 10 bases between. Germline V CDR1 and CDR2: MNHEY, SVGAGI. The CDR3 extends over 13 amino acids. The CDR3 sequence is CASSRGVPGELFF. In DNA form, the CDR3 reads TGTGCCAGCAGTCGGGGAGTTCCCGGGGAGCTGTTTTTT.

V usage is TRBV4-3 and J usage is TRBJ2-3, with a possible D match to TRBD2 (6 bases). Between the trimmed V and J ends, which lost 4 bases and 0 bases, there was a span of 17 bases. The CDR3 has 17 residues. Germline values: CDR1 LGHNA, CDR2 YSLEER. CDR3 in DNA: TGCGCCAGCAGCCCGAGGAGGGGACGCCAGAGCACAGATACGCAGTATTTT. This encodes CASSPRRGRQSTDTQYF.

V and J are TRBV6-5 and TRBJ2-7, with D maybe TRBD2 (5 bases). V lost 7 bases, J lost 4 bases, and 20 bases lay in between. Germline CDR1 and CDR2: MNHEY and SVGAGI. There are 15 residues in the CDR3. The CDR3 loop is CASNRRYGMVYEQYF. The CDR3, as DNA: TGTGCCAGCAATCGCCGGTACGGGATGGTTTACGAGCAGTACTTC.

The chain joins TRBV5-1 to TRBJ2-2, with 7 bases lining up with TRBD2. Per the germline V gene, CDR1 is SGHRS and CDR2 is YFSETQ. The CDR3 is 15 amino acids. Trimming removed 2 bases from V and 7 bases from J; junction bases left unmatched: 8. The CDR3 reads CASSFGAGEIGELFF. Here the CDR3 DNA reads TGCGCCAGCAGCTTCGGGGCGGGAGAAATCGGGGAGCTGTTTTTT. Variable domain in full (rest from reference TRBV5-1 and TRBJ2-2): KAGVTQTPRYLIKTRGQQVTLSCSPISGHRSVSWYQQTPGQGLQFLFEYFSETQRNKGNFPGRFSGRQFSNSRSEMNVSTLELGDSALYLCASSFGAGEIGELFFGEGSRLTVL.

The rearrangement links TRBV5-4 to TRBJ1-1; D ambiguous. Per the germline V gene, CDR1 is SGHNT and CDR2 is YYREEE (reference sequence). Deletions cut 6 bases from V and 1 base from J, with 22 bases between. This CDR3 comprises 17 residues. The CDR3 reads CASTPTGVRQANTEAFF. CDR3 sequence (DNA): TGTGCCAGCACCCCGACGGGAGTGCGCCAGGCGAACACTGAAGCTTTCTTT. Filled out from reference TRBV5-4 and TRBJ1-1, the complete variable domain reads ETGVTQSPTHLIKTRGQQVTLRCSSQSGHNTVSWYQQALGQGPQFIFQYYREEENGRGNFPPRFSGLQFPNYSSELNVNALELDDSALYLCASTPTGVRQANTEAFFGQGTRLTVV.

V gene TRBV6-1 combines with J gene TRBJ1-5; D gene uncertain. Germline values: CDR1 MNHNS, CDR2 SASEGT. The V gene lost 2 bases and the J gene lost 1 base, with 6 bases spanning the gap. The CDR3 totals 14 residues. The CDR3 region is CASSELLSNQPQHF. For the CDR3, the DNA is TGTGCCAGCAGTGAACTCCTGAGCAATCAGCCCCAGCATTTT.

The genes are TRBV4-3 and TRBJ2-2; TRBD1 matches at 11 bases. Germline V CDR1 and CDR2: LGHNA, YSLEER. With 0 bases clipped from V and 5 bases from J, the junction kept 11 bases outside the gene matches. The CDR3 contains 19 residues. CDR3 loop: CASSQDLLSGTGGTGELFF. For the CDR3, the DNA is TGCGCCAGCAGCCAAGATCTCTTATCCGGGACAGGGGGTACCGGGGAGCTGTTTTTT.

The chain has TRBV13 and TRBJ1-4, with a tentative D call TRBD1 (5 bases). Per germline, CDR1 PRHDT and CDR2 FYEKMQ (reference sequence). The CDR3 runs 15 residues. Trimming took 3 bases from V and 3 from J, leaving 11 bases between them. CDR3 residues: CASSFRVFANEKLFF. The CDR3 DNA follows: TGTGCCAGCAGCTTCAGGGTTTTTGCTAATGAAAAACTGTTTTTT.

The genes are TRBV6-5 and TRBJ2-3; D gene uncertain. The CDR3 length is 14 residues. Trimming took off 6 bases at V and 2 bases at J, with 12 bases between the two ends. Germline-derived CDR1 and CDR2 are MNHEY and SVGAGI. In nucleotides, the CDR3 is TGTGCCAGCAGAGGCCGGGTGGACACAGATACGCAGTATTTT. As protein: CASRGRVDTDTQYF.

The chain combines TRBV5-5 with TRBJ2-1, with D hard to call. In germline, CDR1 is SGHKS, CDR2 YYEKEE (reference sequence). Trimming pared 0 bases from V and 1 base from J, leaving 5 bases between. The CDR3 is made up of 14 amino acids. The CDR3 spells CASSLDSSYNEQFF. CDR3 in DNA: TGTGCCAGCAGCTTGGACAGTTCCTACAATGAGCAGTTCTTC.

The rearrangement links TRBV29-1 to TRBJ1-1, with 10 nucleotides matching TRBD1. The CDR3 is 13 amino acids. V lost 6 bases and J lost 4; bases outside the gene matches: 5. CDR1 SQVTM and CDR2 ANQGSEA come from the germline V gene. The CDR3 loop reads CSVATGGGTEAFF. The DNA for the CDR3 is TGCAGCGTAGCGACAGGGGGCGGCACTGAAGCTTTCTTT.

The J gene is TRBJ2-1, the V gene TRBV4-3; no clear D gene. V lost 0 bases, J lost 6 bases, and 18 bases lay in between. Germline lookup yields CDR1 LGHNA and CDR2 YSLEER. The CDR3 is made up of 17 amino acids. CDR3: CASSQDLIRSRGNEQFF. Here the CDR3 DNA reads TGCGCCAGCAGCCAAGATCTAATAAGGAGCCGAGGCAATGAGCAGTTCTTC.

This clone was found once. CDR3 bases: TGTGCCAGCAGCTCACGGACTAGCGGGGGGGCCAATGAGCAGTTCTTC. This codes for CASSSRTSGGANEQFF. The V call is TRBV5-4, the J call TRBJ2-1; 15 nucleotides align to TRBD2. This CDR3 comprises 16 residues. The germline CDR1 and CDR2 sequences are SGHNT and YYREEE (reference sequence). After removal of 3 bases from V and 6 bases from J, the junction contained 4 bases not matched to a gene.

Written as DNA, the CDR3 is TGTGCCAGCAGTTACTCGATAGTGACAGGGGATACGCAGTATTTT. Amino acids: CASSYSIVTGDTQYF. The chain is built from TRBV6-5 and TRBJ2-3; TRBD1 matches 7 bases. Unmatched junction bases numbered 6, after V lost 0 bases and J lost 6 bases. Germline-derived CDR1 and CDR2 are MNHEY and SVGAGI. The CDR3 length is 15 residues.

In this sample, this clone turned up once. This chain links TRBV10-2 with TRBJ2-7, with D maybe TRBD1 (5 bases). This CDR3 is 13 amino acids long. Trimming shortened V by 7 bases and J by 3 bases, and 13 bases separated the two germline ends. Per germline, CDR1 WSHSY and CDR2 SAAADI. The CDR3 DNA sequence: TGCGCCAGCACCGTGCCAGGGTACTACGAGCAGTACTTC. Its translation: CASTVPGYYEQYF.

The V call is TRBV18, the J call TRBJ1-3; D perhaps matches TRBD1 (6 bases). Trimming took 5 bases from V and 0 from J, leaving 17 bases between them. The CDR3 sequence is 17 residues long. Per germline, CDR1 KGHSH and CDR2 LQKENI. Here the CDR3 reads CASSDRYTKSSGNTIYF. CDR3 nucleotides: TGTGCCAGCTCAGACAGGTACACCAAAAGCTCTGGAAACACCATATATTTT.

The genes are TRBV30 and TRBJ2-3; 11 bases are shared with TRBD2. The J segment lost 4 bases and the V segment lost 7 bases, leaving 10 bases of the junction unmatched. CDR1 and CDR2 from the germline V gene are GTSNPN and SVGIG (reference sequence). The CDR3 is 15 residues long. The CDR3 region is CASGVVAGGPDTQYF. DNA for the CDR3: TGTGCCTCCGGGGTGGTAGCGGGAGGGCCAGATACGCAGTATTTT.

The rearrangement uses TRBV3-1 (or the pseudogene TRBV3-2) and TRBJ2-5, with 7 bases aligning to TRBD1. The trim removed 5 bases at V and 4 bases at J, leaving 7 bases unmatched. Per the germline V gene, CDR1 is LGHDT and CDR2 is YNNKEL (reference sequence). CDR3 length: 14 residues. The CDR3 here is CASSSLGGLETQYF. DNA for the CDR3: TGTGCCAGCAGCAGCCTAGGGGGCTTAGAGACCCAGTACTTC.